This TCR beta chain was sequenced during a study of OX40 agonist ivuxolimab in advanced cancers. Whole-study context: Ivuxolimab was administered intravenously to patients at 0.01 to 10 mg/kg every 2 weeks.

Profiled with immunoSEQ multiplex PCR; TCRdb holds only in-frame clones, not every one. The repertoire holds 60,000 or so clones, 84% seen once, with around 30% in the top ten. From germline, CDR1 is SEHNR and CDR2 FQNEAQ (reference sequence). The V gene lost 8 bases and the J gene lost 3 bases, with 16 bases spanning the gap. The CDR3 extends over 14 amino acids. The sequencing used CD4+ or CD8+ T cells sorted from blood, collected in a trial of the OX40 agonist ivuxolimab. The sequence was collected from an adult with an advanced solid tumor such as melanoma, head and neck, liver or kidney cancer. V gene TRBV7-9 combines with J gene TRBJ1-1; TRBD1 might be the D (5 bases). The CDR3 DNA reads as TGTGCCAGCTCCCCCTCGGGGGGGTACACTGAAGCTTTCTTT. Translating gives CASSPSGGYTEAFF.